A selection of T cell receptor beta chains follows, all from one sample in a study of CD8+CD57+ T cells in acquired aplastic anemia. In TCRdb, the reads were re-called with MiXCR into one record per CDR3 protein. The sample carries fewer than 200,000 distinct CDR3 sequences, about 60% recorded once. The sequencing input was sorted CD4+, CD8+, or CD8+CD57+ T cells (not recorded which) from PBMCs. The receptors originated from a human donor in good health. Both conserved end residues are part of each CDR3. The D gene is left open where the match is weak. Clone size is not always given. Where it is, it says once, few, many or a class for expanded clones.

>TRBD1|TRBJ1-5|NA|TRBV5-1
CASSWGQGGQPQHF
TGCGCCAGCAGCTGGGGACAGGGTGGACAGCCCCAGCATTTT
>NA|TRBJ2-5|few|TRBV5-8
CASSPRVAETQYF
TGTGCCAGCAGCCCCAGGGTCGCAGAGACCCAGTACTTC
>NA|TRBJ2-1|NA|TRBV9
CASSVQLHSEQFF
TGTGCCAGCAGCGTCCAACTTCACTCGGAGCAGTTCTTC
>NA|TRBJ2-1|NA|TRBV10-1
CASSERGYNEQFF
TGCGCCAGCAGTGAAAGGGGGTACAATGAGCAGTTCTTC
>TRBD1|TRBJ1-2|NA|TRBV24-1
CATQDGTAYGYTF
TGTGCCACCCAAGATGGGACAGCCTATGGCTACACCTTC
>NA|TRBJ2-1|NA|TRBV7-3
CASSPRTTNEQFF
TGTGCCAGCAGCCCCCGGACTACAAATGAGCAGTTCTTC
>TRBD2|TRBJ2-7|NA|TRBV5-4
CASSLSGSSYEQYF
TGTGCCAGCAGCTTGAGCGGGAGCTCCTACGAGCAGTACTTC
>NA|TRBJ1-5|NA|TRBV10-3
CAIGVGGSNQPQHF
TGTGCCATCGGAGTGGGGGGAAGCAATCAGCCCCAGCATTTT
>NA|TRBJ1-1|many|TRBV24-1
CATRGVGPEAFF
TGTGCCACCAGAGGGGTGGGCCCTGAAGCTTTCTTT
>TRBD2|TRBJ2-7|many|TRBV5-6
CASSLRLAGIHEQYF
TGTGCCAGCAGCTTACGTCTAGCGGGAATTCACGAGCAGTACTTC
>TRBD2|TRBJ2-1|many|TRBV2
CASSPRTSGKYNEQFF
TGTGCCAGCAGTCCTAGGACTAGCGGGAAATACAATGAGCAGTTCTTC
>NA|TRBJ2-3|NA|TRBV25-1
CASSESRGPTDTQYF
TGTGCCAGCAGTGAATCGAGGGGACCCACAGATACGCAGTATTTT
>TRBD2|TRBJ2-3|NA|TRBV20-1
CSAQVGGGGNTQYF
TGCAGTGCTCAAGTCGGAGGCGGGGGTAATACGCAGTATTTT
>NA|TRBJ2-7|NA|TRBV19
CASSGGAAEQYF
TGTGCCAGTAGCGGGGGAGCTGCCGAGCAGTACTTC
>NA|TRBJ1-1|NA|TRBV7-9
CASSLGVGRTEAFF
TGTGCCAGCAGCTTGGGGGTGGGCAGGACTGAAGCTTTCTTT
>TRBD2|TRBJ2-3|NA|TRBV24-1
CATSDGLLAGGADTQYF
TGTGCCACCAGTGATGGTTTGTTGGCGGGAGGGGCAGATACGCAGTATTTT
>TRBD1|TRBJ2-7|NA|TRBV20-1
CSATRQGDEQYF
TGCAGTGCTACCAGACAGGGGGACGAGCAGTACTTC
>NA|TRBJ1-6|NA|TRBV7-3
CASSRRNSPLHF
TGTGCCAGCAGCCGGCGTAATTCACCCCTCCACTTT
>TRBD2|TRBJ2-3|NA|TRBV10-3
CAISEGTSGYKDTQYF
TGTGCCATCAGTGAGGGGACTAGCGGGTATAAAGATACGCAGTATTTT
>TRBD2|TRBJ2-5|NA|TRBV15
CATCVGTSGSETQYF
TGTGCCACCTGCGTCGGGACTAGCGGGAGTGAGACCCAGTACTTC
>NA|TRBJ1-5|NA|TRBV2
CASTLTGGGQPQHF
TGTGCCAGCACCTTGACAGGAGGAGGACAGCCCCAGCATTTT
>NA|TRBJ2-7|many|TRBV20-1
CSARDRNTYEQYF
TGCAGTGCTAGAGATAGGAACACCTACGAGCAGTACTTC
>NA|TRBJ2-7|NA|TRBV7-6
CASSLGASVYEQYF
TGTGCCAGCAGCTTAGGGGCATCGGTCTACGAGCAGTACTTC
>NA|TRBJ1-2|NA|TRBV7-8
CASSPQDYGYTF
TGTGCCAGCAGTCCGCAGGACTATGGCTACACCTTC
>TRBD1|TRBJ1-1|NA|TRBV6-6
CASRRTGDTEAFF
TGTGCCAGCCGACGGACAGGCGACACTGAAGCTTTCTTT
>TRBD1|TRBJ1-2|NA|TRBV20-1
CSATAIRGQGVNYGYTF
TGCAGTGCTACAGCTATAAGGGGACAGGGTGTTAACTATGGCTACACCTTC
>TRBD2|TRBJ2-1|NA|TRBV14
CASSRGSGGANEQFF
TGTGCCAGCAGCCGGGGTAGCGGGGGGGCCAATGAGCAGTTCTTC
>NA|TRBJ2-3|NA|TRBV6-9
CASARGYSTDTQYF
TGTGCCAGCGCCCGCGGATATAGCACAGATACGCAGTATTTT
>NA|TRBJ1-2|NA|TRBV7-9
CASSLASSGLYGYTF
TGTGCCAGCAGCTTAGCGTCAAGCGGCCTCTATGGCTACACCTTC
>NA|TRBJ2-3|once|TRBV9
CASSLLRLPDTQYF
TGTGCCAGCAGCTTACTGCGACTGCCGGATACGCAGTATTTT
>TRBD2|TRBJ2-3|NA|TRBV7-3
CASSLLGGDTDTQYF
TGTGCCAGCAGCCTCTTGGGGGGGGACACAGATACGCAGTATTTT
>NA|TRBJ1-1|large|TRBV30
CAWRGKGNTEAFF
TGTGCCTGGAGAGGGAAGGGGAACACTGAAGCTTTCTTT
>TRBD1|TRBJ1-1|few|TRBV12-5
CASGWTGGEAFF
TGTGCTAGTGGCTGGACAGGAGGTGAAGCTTTCTTT
>NA|TRBJ2-7|NA|TRBV7-9
CASSLPGSDEQYF
TGCGCCAGCAGCTTGCCCGGGAGCGACGAGCAGTACTTC
>NA|TRBJ2-7|few|TRBV6-5
CASSLTRRDKVSYEQYF
TGTGCCAGCAGCTTAACCCGCCGGGACAAGGTCTCCTACGAGCAGTACTTC
>NA|TRBJ1-2|NA|TRBV5-6
CASSLDHQGYYGYTF
TGTGCCAGCAGCTTGGATCATCAGGGTTACTATGGCTACACCTTC
>NA|TRBJ1-1|NA|TRBV7-8
CASSCRGTEAFF
TGTGCCAGCAGTTGCAGAGGGACTGAAGCTTTCTTT
>TRBD1|TRBJ2-1|many|TRBV12-5
CASAQVGTDRGWAYNEQFF
TGTGCTAGTGCCCAGGTTGGAACAGACAGGGGATGGGCCTACAATGAGCAGTTCTTC
>NA|TRBJ1-5|NA|TRBV7-8
CTSSPAVGPSNRPQHF
TGTACCAGCAGCCCCGCGGTGGGACCTAGCAATCGGCCCCAGCATTTT
>NA|TRBJ1-1|few|TRBV6-5
CASSPLRTEAFF
TGTGCCAGCTCACCCCTTCGCACTGAAGCTTTCTTT
>NA|TRBJ2-3|NA|TRBV11-2
CASSSVETSTDTQYF
TGTGCCAGCAGCTCAGTGGAAACTAGCACAGATACGCAGTATTTT
>NA|TRBJ2-1|NA|TRBV10-3
CAISELGGGYNEQFF
TGTGCCATCAGTGAATTGGGCGGAGGATACAATGAGCAGTTCTTC
>TRBD2|TRBJ2-3|NA|TRBV7-9
CASSLPASGRKTDTQYF
TGTGCCAGCAGCTTGCCGGCTAGCGGGAGGAAGACAGATACGCAGTATTTT
>NA|TRBJ2-1|NA|TRBV4-3
CASSQTGGLSSYNEQFF
TGCGCCAGCAGCCAGACTGGGGGGCTCAGCTCCTACAATGAGCAGTTCTTC
>NA|TRBJ1-1|NA|TRBV19
CASSMWGAEAFF
TGTGCCAGTAGTATGTGGGGGGCTGAGGCTTTCTTT
>NA|TRBJ2-6|NA|TRBV7-2
CASSFLAGANVLTF
TGTGCCAGCAGCTTTTTAGCTGGGGCCAACGTCCTGACTTTC
>NA|TRBJ1-5|NA|TRBV15
CATSRDTGRFEPQHF
TGTGCCACCAGCAGAGATACGGGCAGGTTCGAGCCCCAGCATTTT
>NA|TRBJ2-3|NA|TRBV7-9
CASSSQGRTQYF
TGTGCCAGCAGCTCTCAGGGTAGGACGCAGTATTTT
>NA|TRBJ1-1|NA|TRBV19
CASTGGFVNTEAFF
TGTGCCAGTACGGGGGGGTTCGTGAACACTGAAGCTTTCTTT
>NA|TRBJ2-5|NA|TRBV28
CASSLPGLRETQYF
TGTGCCAGCAGTTTACCGGGACTTCGGGAGACCCAGTACTTC
>NA|TRBJ2-1|once|TRBV10-3
CAIMARGNEQFF
TGTGCCATCATGGCCCGGGGGAATGAGCAGTTCTTC
>NA|TRBJ2-3|few|TRBV9
CASSARRLGSTDTQYF
TGTGCCAGCAGCGCCCGTCGTTTGGGGAGCACAGATACGCAGTATTTT
>NA|TRBJ2-1|NA|TRBV20-1
CSASVSRDNEQFF
TGCAGTGCTAGTGTGTCTCGCGACAATGAGCAGTTCTTC
>NA|TRBJ1-1|NA|TRBV10-3
CAIKENTEAFF
TGTGCCATCAAGGAGAACACTGAAGCTTTCTTT
>NA|TRBJ2-7|NA|TRBV5-6
CASSLTGGDYEQDF
TGTGCCAGCAGCTTGACCGGGGGAGACTACGAGCAAGACTTC
>TRBD1|TRBJ2-7|NA|TRBV9
CASSPMTGYEQYF
TGTGCCAGCAGCCCTATGACAGGGTACGAGCAGTACTTC
>NA|TRBJ1-1|NA|TRBV7-2
CASSLFPASNTEAFF
TGTGCCAGCAGCTTATTCCCAGCTAGCAACACTGAAGCTTTCTTT
>TRBD2|TRBJ2-3|NA|TRBV5-1
CASSPWTRGDTQYF
TGCGCCAGCAGCCCGTGGACTAGGGGCGATACGCAGTATTTT
>NA|TRBJ2-7|NA|TRBV19
CATKGRDPPYEQYF
TGTGCCACTAAGGGCCGGGACCCTCCCTACGAGCAGTACTTC